These 30 T cell receptor beta chains share one sample of origin, sequenced in a study of cytomegalovirus exposure and HLA in healthy donors. Sequencing used immunoSEQ multiplex PCR; TCRdb keeps in-frame clones, though not all of them. The profile covers some 130,000 clones, with around 87% appearing a single time and about 6.3% taken by the ten largest. The sequencing input was PBMCs. The receptors stem from a woman younger than 30 in good health and CMV-seropositive.

The chain recombines TRBV19 with TRBJ1-1; weak D call: TRBD1 (6 bases). V was shortened by 8 bases and J by 2 bases, with 12 bases between the two germline ends. The CDR3 contains 13 residues. Per the germline V gene, CDR1 is LNHDA and CDR2 is SQIVND (reference sequence). The DNA for the CDR3 is TGTGCCAGTTCCTACAGGGACAACACTGAAGCTTTCTTT. Protein sequence: CASSYRDNTEAFF.

The chain carries TRBV10-1 and TRBJ1-1, with 8 nucleotides matching TRBD1. V shed 4 bases and J 2 bases; nucleotides not matched to a gene: 18. CDR3 length: 19 amino acids. Germline V gives CDR1 WNHNN, CDR2 SYGVQD (reference sequence). In DNA form, the CDR3 reads TGCGCCAGCAGTGGATGCCCAGGACAGGGATACCTTCCTAACACTGAAGCTTTCTTT. It translates to CASSGCPGQGYLPNTEAFF.

The chain joins TRBV2 to TRBJ2-3; weak D call: TRBD2 (6 bases). Germline values: CDR1 SNHLY, CDR2 FYNNEI. V lost 6 bases, J lost 0 bases, and 10 bases lay in between. CDR3 length equals 14 residues. The CDR3: CASRRAGSTDTQYF. The CDR3 DNA is TGTGCCAGCAGGCGGGCGGGGAGCACAGATACGCAGTATTTT.

The chain recombines TRBV5-6 with TRBJ1-1; unclear D gene. The CDR3 is 11 amino acids. V was cut by 0 bases and J by 10 bases, with 7 bases left in between. Germline-derived CDR1 and CDR2 are SGHDT and YYEEEE. CDR3 sequence reads: CASSLGERAFF. In DNA, the CDR3 is TGTGCCAGCAGCTTGGGGGAGAGAGCTTTCTTT.

The J gene is TRBJ2-7, the V gene TRBV6-5; D possibly corresponds to TRBD2 (5 bases). Germline CDR1 MNHEY, CDR2 SVGAGI. The V and J ends lost 10 bases and 6 bases respectively, with 19 bases between them. This CDR3 contains 13 residues. The CDR3 spells CATGKGEGSEQYF. The CDR3 bases are TGTGCCACTGGGAAGGGTGAGGGATCCGAGCAGTACTTC.

CDR3 in DNA: TGCAGCGTAGCAATCCAGGGCTACAATGAGCAGTTCTTC. Encoded protein: CSVAIQGYNEQFF. The chain recombines TRBV29-1 with TRBJ2-1, with D possibly matching TRBD1 (5 bases). The germline CDR1 and CDR2 sequences are SQVTM and ANQGSEA. Trimming left V 6 bases short and J 3 bases short, with 12 bases between. The length of the CDR3 is 13 residues.

V usage is TRBV7-9 and J usage is TRBJ1-1, with TRBD1 matching 9 bases. V gave up 5 bases and J gave up 7 bases; unmatched junction bases: 11. Germline CDR1 SEHNR, CDR2 FQNEAQ (reference sequence). The CDR3 sequence is 15 residues long. The CDR3 DNA reads as TGTGCCAGCAGCCGCGTAGGGGACAGGGCGAGTGAAGCTTTCTTT. It encodes CASSRVGDRASEAFF.

A single count supports this clone. V is TRBV5-4 and J is TRBJ1-1; TRBD1 agrees at 10 bases. Germline-derived CDR1 and CDR2 are SGHNT and YYREEE (reference sequence). V lost 2 bases and J lost 11; bases outside the gene matches: 6. The CDR3 is 13 residues long. This CDR3 reads CASSFLQDRGAFF. Written as DNA, the CDR3 is TGTGCCAGCAGCTTCCTACAGGACAGGGGGGCTTTCTTT.

The chain uses TRBV5-6 and TRBJ1-1, with D possibly being TRBD1 (5 bases). This CDR3 region has 13 residues. Germline values: CDR1 SGHDT, CDR2 YYEEEE. The V end was cut by 4 bases, the J end by 4 bases, with 11 bases between. The CDR3 DNA is TGTGCCAGCAGCAACGTGGGGGGCACTGAAGCTTTCTTT. Protein sequence: CASSNVGGTEAFF. Combining the CDR3 with reference TRBV5-6 and TRBJ1-1 gives the whole variable domain DAGVTQSPTHLIKTRGQQVTLRCSPKSGHDTVSWYQQALGQGPQFIFQYYEEEERQRGNFPDRFSGHQFPNYSSELNVNALLLGDSALYLCASSNVGGTEAFFGQGTRLTVV.

The genes are TRBV25-1 and TRBJ1-1; perhaps TRBD1 as D (6 bases). The V gene lost 6 bases and the J gene lost 1 base, with 12 bases spanning the gap. The CDR3 runs 14 residues. Germline CDR1 reads MGHDK; CDR2 reads SYGVNS. In nucleotides, the CDR3 is TGTGCCAGCAGCGAAGGGGGGGCGAACACTGAAGCTTTCTTT. This gives the protein CASSEGGANTEAFF.

This clone was recorded once. CDR3 sequence: CASSQDFAGRFNQPQHF. The CDR3 DNA reads as TGCGCCAGCAGCCAAGATTTCGCAGGGCGCTTCAATCAGCCCCAGCATTTT. The genes are TRBV4-1 and TRBJ1-5; TRBD1 might be the D (5 bases). The germline CDR1 and CDR2 sequences are MGHRA and YSYEKL. Trimming cost V 0 bases and J 3 bases, with 15 bases left between them. The CDR3 extends over 17 amino acids.

The chain joins TRBV4-1 to TRBJ2-3; a possible D gene is TRBD1 (5 bases). The CDR3 length is 14 residues. The V and J ends lost 3 bases and 6 bases respectively, with 13 bases between them. In germline, CDR1 is MGHRA, CDR2 YSYEKL. Here the CDR3 reads CASSQTGRVDTQYF. CDR3 nucleotides: TGCGCCAGCAGCCAGACCGGCAGGGTGGATACGCAGTATTTT.

The V call is TRBV18, the J call TRBJ1-5; weak D call: TRBD1 (5 bases). Looked up from germline, CDR1 is KGHSH and CDR2 is LQKENI. The CDR3 is 13 amino acids. The V and J ends lost 8 bases and 6 bases respectively, with 14 bases between them. CDR3 sequence (DNA): TGTGCCAGCGCATCAGGGAATAGTCAGCCCCAGCATTTT. As protein: CASASGNSQPQHF.

This chain links TRBV13 with TRBJ2-7; D is undetermined. The CDR3 sequence is 14 residues long. The V and J ends lost 4 bases and 6 bases respectively, with 16 bases between them. In germline, CDR1 is PRHDT, CDR2 FYEKMQ (reference sequence). The CDR3 spells CASSSRSGSGEQYF. CDR3 in DNA: TGTGCCAGCAGCTCTCGATCCGGGTCGGGCGAGCAGTACTTC.

The chain couples TRBV2 to TRBJ1-2, with a weak D call TRBD1 (6 bases). The length of the CDR3 is 15 residues. Trimming shortened V by 4 bases and J by 4 bases, and 16 bases separated the two germline ends. Germline V gene lookup returns CDR1 SNHLY and CDR2 FYNNEI. For the CDR3, the DNA is TGTGCCAGCAGTGCCGACAGGTGGGTGGCCTATGGCTACACCTTC. Residues: CASSADRWVAYGYTF.

Only one count was recorded for this clone. This chain joins TRBV6-6 and TRBJ2-1; 9 bases align to TRBD2. CDR1 and CDR2 (germline): MNHNY, SVGAGI (reference sequence). Germline trimming cut 1 base from V and 7 bases from J; bases unmatched to any gene: 5. There are 15 residues in the CDR3. Here the CDR3 DNA reads TGTGCCAGCAGTTACTTGGAGCGGGGGGTAAATGAGCAGTTCTTC. Amino acids: CASSYLERGVNEQFF.

V gene TRBV13 combines with J gene TRBJ1-1; D not certain. Trimming pared 0 bases from V and 8 bases from J, leaving 16 bases between. Germline CDR1 reads PRHDT; CDR2 reads FYEKMQ (reference sequence). CDR3 length: 15 amino acids. The CDR3 loop is CASSLGARQVAEAFF. As DNA, the CDR3 is TGTGCCAGCAGCTTAGGAGCCAGGCAAGTTGCCGAAGCTTTCTTT.

This sequence joins TRBV4-2 and TRBJ2-3, with a tentative D call TRBD2 (5 bases). The CDR3 sequence is 16 residues long. Trimming cost V 4 bases and J 2 bases, with 16 bases left between them. CDR1 is LGHNA and CDR2 is YNFKEQ in the germline V gene. CDR3 region: CASSPELVLITDTQYF. DNA for the CDR3: TGTGCCAGCAGCCCCGAACTAGTCCTTATCACAGATACGCAGTATTTT.

The table lists this clone with a count of one. The J gene is TRBJ1-6, the V gene TRBV18; no reliable D call. The germline CDR1 and CDR2 sequences are KGHSH and LQKENI. Trimming shortened V by 3 bases and J by 0 bases, and 21 bases separated the two germline ends. The CDR3 totals 20 residues. The CDR3 DNA follows: TGTGCCAGCTCACCGGTCATTTACGGAGAGGAAATCTCCTATAATTCACCCCTCCACTTT. Its translation is CASSPVIYGEEISYNSPLHF. The whole variable domain, filled in from reference TRBV18 and TRBJ1-6, reads NAGVMQNPRHLVRRRGQEARLRCSPMKGHSHVYWYRQLPEEGLKFMVYLQKENIIDESGMPKERFSAEFPKEGPSILRIQQVVRGDSAAYFCASSPVIYGEEISYNSPLHFGNGTRLTVT.

This rearrangement joins TRBV6-6 to TRBJ2-7, with D tentatively TRBD2 (6 bases). Germline CDR1 and CDR2: MNHNY and SVGAGI (reference sequence). V lost 0 bases to trimming and J lost 3 bases, with 9 bases between them. CDR3 size: 14 residues. For the CDR3, the DNA is TGTGCCAGCAGTTACTCGGAGGGAGGCTACGAGCAGTACTTC. Protein: CASSYSEGGYEQYF.

V and J are TRBV19 and TRBJ1-6, with D maybe TRBD1 (6 bases). Trimming removed 3 bases at V and 7 bases at J, with 13 bases between. The germline CDR1 and CDR2 sequences are LNHDA and SQIVND (reference sequence). The CDR3 is made up of 15 amino acids. Written as DNA, the CDR3 is TGTGCCAGTAGTATGGCCTCCAGGGGAAATTCACCCCTCCACTTT. This encodes CASSMASRGNSPLHF.

This clone was observed a single time. V gene TRBV6-6 combines with J gene TRBJ2-5; D not resolved. Trimming took 2 bases from V and 3 from J, leaving 7 bases between them. Germline V lookup: CDR1 MNHNY, CDR2 SVGAGI (reference sequence). CDR3 size: 13 residues. CDR3 loop: CASSYPPEETQYF. The CDR3 region has the DNA TGTGCCAGCAGTTACCCACCAGAAGAGACCCAGTACTTC.

The chain couples TRBV2 to TRBJ2-3; 7 bases agree with TRBD2. With 3 bases clipped from V and 0 bases from J, the junction kept 9 bases outside the gene matches. CDR3 length: 17 residues. Germline V gene data show CDR1 as SNHLY and CDR2 as FYNNEI. This CDR3 reads CASSDPRAGESTDTQYF. The CDR3 DNA follows: TGTGCCAGCAGTGACCCTCGGGCGGGGGAAAGCACAGATACGCAGTATTTT.

The rearrangement uses TRBV20-1 and TRBJ2-1, with D possibly TRBD2 on 6 matching bases. This CDR3 is built from 11 residues. Germline V lookup: CDR1 DFQATT, CDR2 SNEGSKA (reference sequence). V shed 5 bases and J shed 10 bases, with 12 bases lying between them. DNA for the CDR3: TGCAGTGCTCACCAGGGAGGCGAGCAGTTCTTC. Amino acid sequence: CSAHQGGEQFF.

The V gene is TRBV2, the J gene TRBJ1-2, with a tentative D call TRBD1 (6 bases). Germline V lookup: CDR1 SNHLY, CDR2 FYNNEI. This CDR3 is built from 13 residues. V lost 4 bases, J lost 2 bases, and 8 bases lay in between. The CDR3 spells CASSAGGNYGYTF. CDR3 sequence (DNA): TGTGCCAGCAGTGCGGGGGGCAACTATGGCTACACCTTC.

The chain joins TRBV7-9 to TRBJ2-3, with TRBD2 matching 12 bases. The CDR3 is 17 amino acids. Germline V CDR1 and CDR2: SEHNR, FQNEAQ (reference sequence). V lost 5 bases to trimming and J lost 1 base; unmatched junction nucleotides: 7. CDR3 sequence: CASSPGLAGSRTDTQYF. CDR3 DNA sequence: TGTGCCAGCAGCCCTGGACTAGCGGGGTCACGCACAGATACGCAGTATTTT.

The rearrangement joins TRBV7-9 to TRBJ2-1, with 7 bases fitting TRBD2. Unmatched junction bases numbered 3, after V lost 0 bases and J lost 4 bases. CDR1 and CDR2 (germline): SEHNR, FQNEAQ (reference sequence). The CDR3 runs 15 residues. This chain's CDR3 is CASSLAGEGYNEQFF. As DNA, the CDR3 is TGTGCCAGCAGCTTAGCGGGGGAGGGGTACAATGAGCAGTTCTTC.

This clone came up once. The V call is TRBV30, the J call TRBJ2-1; the match to TRBD2 covers 11 bases. This CDR3 is built from 17 residues. Germline CDR1 is GTSNPN and CDR2 is SVGIG (reference sequence). Trimming took 2 bases from V and 4 from J; bases not matched to a gene: 10. DNA of the CDR3: TGTGCCTGGAGTCAGACTAGCGGGAAGTGGGAGTACAATGAGCAGTTCTTC. It is translated as CAWSQTSGKWEYNEQFF.

The rearrangement joins TRBV25-1 to TRBJ2-6; the match to TRBD1 covers 7 bases. The CDR3 is made up of 14 amino acids. Germline trimming cut 5 bases from V and 2 bases from J; bases unmatched to any gene: 0. Looked up from germline, CDR1 is MGHDK and CDR2 is SYGVNS. This chain's CDR3 is CASSQGAGANVLTF. CDR3 nucleotide sequence: TGTGCCAGCAGTCAGGGGGCTGGGGCCAACGTCCTGACTTTC.

V gene TRBV18 combines with J gene TRBJ1-1; D unresolved. Germline V lookup: CDR1 KGHSH, CDR2 LQKENI. With 5 bases removed from V and 0 bases from J, the gap between germline ends came to 10 bases. The CDR3 contains 14 residues. This chain's CDR3 is CASSVWEMNTEAFF. The CDR3 region has the DNA TGTGCCAGCTCAGTCTGGGAGATGAACACTGAAGCTTTCTTT.